This T cell receptor beta chain appears in the sequencing data of a study of siplizumab effects on memory and regulatory T cells (dated by TCRdb to the late 2010s). About the study as a whole: The effect of the anti-CD2 antibody siplizumab on alloreactive T-cell subsets was examined in allogeneic mixed lymphocyte reactions constructed from human PBMCs. Beyond this particular receptor, the publication reports: Roughly 75-97% of proliferating CD4+ or CD8+ clones could not be assigned a naive or memory phenotype. Siplizumab significantly lowered the cumulative frequency of alloreactive sequences that could be traced to unstimulated CD4+ memory T cells. Unstimulated naive T cells appeared more diverse than memory T cells, and naive cells seemed to contribute substantially to the alloresponse. No functional confirmation was obtained for the suppressive function of proliferating Tregs from siplizumab cultures. Sequences below about 10^-5 frequency were poorly captured, so only a minor fraction of alloreactive clones could be mapped to unstimulated subsets. Among mappable alloreactive CD4+ clones, an average Treg-derived fraction of roughly 69% was observed with siplizumab, compared with approximately 30% in control reactions.

V is reduced by 7 bases and J by 2 bases, leaving a spacing of 12 bases between them. The CDR3 spans 13 residues, from the cysteine through the phenylalanine. The retained sequence is limited to the CDR3, 39 bases, with the frame set at the first base. CDR1 and CDR2, per the germline V gene, are MNHNS and SASEGT. Library prep was done by the immunoSEQ multiplex PCR assay. Roughly 10^5 TCR templates per sample were assayed on the deep sequencing platform. Genomic DNA extracted from sorted T cells was the material used for TCRbeta CDR3 sequencing. From the authors' description of their analysis: Clonal analysis of TCRbeta CDR3 data was done in the R programming language. Comparing unstimulated samples against CFSE-low samples taken after the reaction was how alloreactive CD4+ and CD8+ clones were defined. Alloreactive CD4+ clones were assigned to regulatory or non-regulatory origin by matching sequences to sorted unstimulated Treg and non-Treg repertoires. What TCRdb holds here is the immuneACCESS table cut down to in-frame rearrangements. Part of the clones is not present; checked against another copy, under half of the missing clones reflect an unresolved V gene, and the others are unexplained. From that table come the V and J calls and clone size; the DNA was used to work out D and trimming. This sample comprises around 110,000 clones, roughly 94% of them detected only once. Of the sample, approximately 1.8% is held by the ten largest clones.

Sorted unstimulated T cells and proliferating T cells recovered from mixed lymphocyte reactions underwent TCRbeta CDR3 sequencing. Fresh whole blood from approximately 11 HLA-typed healthy donors served as the source for isolating PBMCs. To map where alloreactive clones came from, unstimulated CD4+ non-regulatory T cells were FACS-sorted. Turning to this clone: Which antigen it targets is not known. Base quality data are lacking; no much larger clone is found one base away.

The chain was built from TRBV6-1 and TRBJ2-7, with a weak D call of TRBD1 (6 bases match). This clonotype was sampled from a human donor in good health. The material sequenced was non-Treg CD4+ T cells sorted from blood. The sample's cell subset or site label is to be understood as: FACS-sorted unstimulated CD4+ non-regulatory T cells. At the DNA level, the sequence is TGTGCCAGCATCCCGGGACAACCCTACGAGCAGTACTTC. The encoded protein is CASIPGQPYEQYF.